Shown below are 21 T cell receptor beta chains from a single sample sequenced in a study of cytomegalovirus exposure and HLA in healthy donors (dated by TCRdb to about 2017). Libraries were constructed by the immunoSEQ multiplex PCR assay. A mixture of 60 forward primers for TCR Vbeta segments and 13 reverse primers for TCR Jbeta segments was used in the multiplex PCR. TCRdb took this table from immuneACCESS and kept in-frame rearrangements with V and J called. Such tables lack part of the clones; where checked against another copy, unresolved V genes explain under half of the gap, and the rest is unexplained. The sample contains 50,000 to 65,000 clones, about 70% of them found a single time. Less than 25% of the sample comes from the top ten. The material sequenced was PBMCs. These TCRs come from a woman aged 50 to 65 in good health and CMV-seropositive.

The chain links TRBV28 to TRBJ2-3; TRBD2 is a possible D gene (6 bases). V dropped 6 bases and J dropped 0 bases, with 19 bases sitting between them. The length of the CDR3 is 17 residues. Germline CDR1 MDHEN, CDR2 SYDVKM. Here the CDR3 reads CASSPLKGSGSTDTQYF. The CDR3 coding sequence is TGTGCCAGCAGCCCCTTAAAAGGGAGCGGGAGCACAGATACGCAGTATTTT.

The count of this clone is one. This chain uses TRBV7-2 with TRBJ1-2; TRBD1 is a possible D gene (5 bases). The V end was cut by 6 bases, the J end by 3 bases, with 11 bases between. Germline CDR1 reads SGHTA; CDR2 reads FQGNSA. The CDR3 contains 13 residues. The CDR3 is CASSQDSYYGYTF. The DNA for the CDR3 is TGTGCCAGCAGTCAAGACAGCTACTATGGCTACACCTTC.

J is TRBJ1-4 and V is TRBV6-6, with D unresolved. The CDR3 spans 14 residues. CDR1 MNHNY and CDR2 SVGAGI come from the germline V gene (reference sequence). V was trimmed by 4 bases and J by 8 bases, leaving 14 bases between them. The CDR3 DNA reads as TGTGCCAGCAGTTCGCCCGGAGAGAAGGAAAAACTGTTTTTT. Its protein is CASSSPGEKEKLFF.

The V call is TRBV28, the J call TRBJ2-5, with D perhaps TRBD1 (6 bases). The V gene lost 7 bases and the J gene lost 2 bases, with 11 bases spanning the gap. CDR1 is MDHEN and CDR2 is SYDVKM in the germline V gene. The CDR3 totals 13 residues. DNA for the CDR3: TGTGCCAGCACCTTGGACAGACAAGAGACCCAGTACTTC. Translating it yields CASTLDRQETQYF. The whole variable domain, filled in from reference TRBV28 and TRBJ2-5, reads DVKVTQSSRYLVKRTGEKVFLECVQDMDHENMFWYRQDPGLGLRLIYFSYDVKMKEKGDIPEGYSVSREKKERFSLILESASTNQTSMYLCASTLDRQETQYFGPGTRLLVL.

J is TRBJ1-3 and V is TRBV6-6; the D is unclear. The CDR3 extends over 15 amino acids. Deletions cut 0 bases from V and 0 bases from J, with 6 bases between. Germline CDR1 reads MNHNY; CDR2 reads SVGAGI (reference sequence). CDR3 nucleotides: TGTGCCAGCAGTTACTCAGGGAGCTCTGGAAACACCATATATTTT. It yields the protein CASSYSGSSGNTIYF.

This clone was observed a single time. The chain couples TRBV6-4 to TRBJ1-1; D uncertain. This CDR3 spans 13 amino acids. Trimming removed 6 bases at V and 1 base at J, with 9 bases between. Germline CDR1 reads MRHNA; CDR2 reads SNTAGT. CDR3 in amino acids: CASREVENTEAFF. The CDR3 nucleotides are TGTGCCAGCAGGGAGGTGGAGAACACTGAAGCTTTCTTT.

This clone has just a few counts. The chain recombines TRBV6-1 with TRBJ1-2, with a possible D match to TRBD1 (5 bases). V shed 5 bases and J shed 8 bases, with 21 bases lying between them. Germline CDR1 reads MNHNS; CDR2 reads SASEGT. CDR3 length: 15 amino acids. In DNA form, the CDR3 reads TGTGCCAGCAGTTCTCTCATACAGACAGCATGGGGCTACACCTTC. It codes for CASSSLIQTAWGYTF.

This clone was recorded a few times. The J gene is TRBJ2-5, the V gene TRBV6-1, with 7 bases fitting TRBD2. V dropped 2 bases and J dropped 5; count of bases not matched to a gene: 11. This CDR3 comprises 16 residues. The V gene's germline CDR1 is MNHNS and CDR2 SASEGT. Written as DNA, the CDR3 is TGTGCCAGCAGTGAATCCTCGGCGGGGGTTCAGGAGACCCAGTACTTC. The encoded protein is CASSESSAGVQETQYF.

The chain uses TRBV18 and TRBJ2-5; D not resolved. CDR3 size: 12 residues. Germline CDR1 reads KGHSH; CDR2 reads LQKENI. V shed 6 bases and J shed 7 bases, with 12 bases lying between them. As DNA, the CDR3 is TGTGCCAGCTCGCCCGACCCAGGGACCCAGTACTTC. Translating gives CASSPDPGTQYF.

The chain recombines TRBV7-2 with TRBJ2-5, with TRBD2 matching over 8 bases. This CDR3 region has 17 residues. J lost 7 bases, V lost 1 base, and 14 bases had no gene match. Looked up from germline, CDR1 is SGHTA and CDR2 is FQGNSA. CDR3 nucleotides: TGTGCCAGCAGCTTAGGGGTTAGCGGGATGTTTGGGGGGACCCAGTACTTC. This sequence encodes CASSLGVSGMFGGTQYF.

V gene TRBV4-2 combines with J gene TRBJ2-3; tentatively, D is TRBD2 (5 bases). Germline CDR1 LGHNA, CDR2 YNFKEQ. Between the trimmed V and J ends, which lost 0 bases and 5 bases, there was a span of 12 bases. The CDR3 consists of 15 residues. The CDR3 reads CASSQEGAYQDTQYF. In DNA form, the CDR3 reads TGTGCCAGCAGCCAAGAGGGAGCCTATCAAGATACGCAGTATTTT.

This clone was picked up one time. The rearrangement links TRBV5-6 to TRBJ1-1; possible D gene TRBD1, 5 bases. The CDR3 has 14 residues. Germline loops: CDR1 SGHDT, CDR2 YYEEEE. V was cut by 1 base and J by 5 bases, with 12 bases left in between. The CDR3 DNA sequence: TGTGCCAGCAGCTTGTGGGGCAGGTGGACTGAAGCTTTCTTT. The encoded protein is CASSLWGRWTEAFF.

This clone was detected ten times or more. The chain couples TRBV19 to TRBJ1-2, with TRBD1 as a possible D gene (6 bases). V lost 0 bases and J 4 bases, leaving 12 bases between the germline ends. The CDR3 is 15 residues long. Germline CDR1 and CDR2: LNHDA and SQIVND (reference sequence). The CDR3 nucleotides read TGTGCCAGTAGTATAGATGGACAGAAATCCTATGGCTACACCTTC. Amino acid sequence: CASSIDGQKSYGYTF.

The chain is built from TRBV10-2 and TRBJ1-3, with D uncertain. The CDR3 is 13 amino acids. Germline CDR1 and CDR2: WSHSY and SAAADI. V lost 9 bases and J lost 0, with 9 bases in between. DNA of the CDR3: TGCGCCAGTCGCCCCGGCTCTGGAAACACCATATATTTT. This sequence encodes CASRPGSGNTIYF.

This clone was counted only a few times. V and J are TRBV7-6 and TRBJ1-5; 10 bases agree with TRBD1. V lost 5 bases to trimming and J lost 7 bases; unmatched junction nucleotides: 8. The CDR3 length is 15 residues. CDR1 SGHVS and CDR2 FNYEAQ come from the germline V gene. CDR3 sequence: CASSTDDRGHQPQHF. The CDR3 DNA reads as TGTGCCAGCAGCACAGACGACAGGGGGCACCAGCCCCAGCATTTT.

The CDR3 loop reads CASSQETEFNQPQHF. The CDR3 coding sequence is TGTGCCAGCAGCCAAGAGACGGAGTTCAATCAGCCCCAGCATTTT. This chain links TRBV4-2 with TRBJ1-5; D is ambiguous. This CDR3 comprises 15 residues. The germline V gene encodes CDR1 LGHNA and CDR2 YNFKEQ. V was cut by 0 bases and J by 3 bases, with 9 bases left in between.

The chain combines TRBV6-1 with TRBJ1-5, with D perhaps matching TRBD1 (5 bases). Trimming removed 8 bases at V and 5 bases at J, with 10 bases between. Germline V lookup: CDR1 MNHNS, CDR2 SASEGT. The CDR3 has 12 amino acids. Here the CDR3 reads CASRRADQPQHF. The DNA of the CDR3 is TGTGCCAGCCGCAGGGCAGATCAGCCCCAGCATTTT.

The DNA of the CDR3 is TGTGCCAGCAGCCTTGACCCGATCGGACAGAGTCTAGAAGCTTTCTTT. This sequence encodes CASSLDPIGQSLEAFF. The rearrangement joins TRBV28 to TRBJ1-1, with a possible D match to TRBD1 (6 bases). Germline values: CDR1 MDHEN, CDR2 SYDVKM. CDR3 size: 16 residues. Trimming pared 6 bases from V and 8 bases from J, leaving 25 bases between.

This clone was observed a handful of times. The rearrangement links TRBV29-1 to TRBJ2-3; 9 bases match TRBD2. Trimming took 0 bases from V and 4 from J; bases not matched to a gene: 11. Per germline, CDR1 SQVTM and CDR2 ANQGSEA. There are 17 residues in the CDR3. The CDR3: CSVEDPTLAGAADTQYF. CDR3 DNA sequence: TGCAGCGTTGAAGATCCCACCTTAGCGGGAGCGGCAGATACGCAGTATTTT.

This chain links TRBV2 with TRBJ1-2, with a weak D call TRBD1 (6 bases). V lost 4 bases and J 14 bases, leaving 11 bases between the germline ends. The germline V gene has CDR1 SNHLY and CDR2 FYNNEI. This CDR3 is built from 10 residues. The CDR3 nucleotides read TGTGCCAGCAGTGGGGGGGGCCTAACCTTC. It translates to CASSGGGLTF.

The chain couples TRBV30 to TRBJ1-2, with D possibly TRBD1 on 5 matching bases. The CDR3 extends over 11 amino acids. V was pared by 5 bases and J by 8 bases, with 12 bases between. Germline loops: CDR1 GTSNPN, CDR2 SVGIG (reference sequence). In nucleotides, the CDR3 is TGTGCCTGGGGACATTTAGGCGGCTACACCTTC. Its protein product is CAWGHLGGYTF.